This entry concerns a single T cell receptor (beta chain). Repeated repertoire sampling spanned the course of chemoradiotherapy. The table came from immunoSEQ multiplex PCR; TCRdb's copy has only in-frame clones and leaves some out. Of about 68,000 clones detected, about nine tenths appear once; the ten largest clones hold 4% to 4.5%. CDR3 length: 16 amino acids. Germline CDR1 is SGHKS and CDR2 is YYEKEE (reference sequence). Trimming left V 5 bases short and J 0 bases short, with 17 bases between. The data derive from a study of chemoradiotherapy in HPV16-positive cancers. The specimen was blood, collected from a patient who underwent chemoradiotherapy. The chain combines TRBV5-5 with TRBJ1-1; D gene unclear. This TCR came from a human donor with HPV-associated anogenital cancer. The CDR3 region has the DNA TGTGCCAGCAGGTTAGGGCCAACCCTTATGAACACTGAAGCTTTCTTT. Its protein is CASRLGPTLMNTEAFF.